This T cell receptor beta chain derives from a study of T-cell memory formation after mild COVID-19. Study-wide points: There were some responding clones in pre-infection memory, which suggested that cross-reactive memory had joined. Confirmation of SARS-CoV-2 specificity was lacking for second-wave clones peaking day 37.

TCRdb passed the 5' RACE reads through MiXCR, listing each CDR3 protein once. This sample carries 130,000 to 150,000 distinct CDR3 sequences, under 25% of them seen once, and the ten largest clones take around 2%. This clonotype has just a few counts. Its specificity is unknown. The V gene's germline CDR1 is SGHRS and CDR2 YFSETQ. This CDR3 spans 17 amino acids. The V segment lost 0 bases and the J segment 0 bases; nucleotides outside the gene matches: 7. This chain connects TRBV5-1 to TRBJ2-7; 9 bases map to TRBD1. This clonotype was sampled from an adult woman who had mild COVID-19 (a few samples of this study predate the infection). Cell type and time point are not known. Sequenced sample: PBMCs or a T cell subset sorted from them (not recorded which). The CDR3 sequence is CASSLGLQTGGSYEQYF. CDR3 nucleotides: TGCGCCAGCAGCTTGGGATTACAGACAGGGGGCTCCTACGAGCAGTACTTC.